These 21 T cell receptor beta chains were sequenced from one sample in a study of beta chain features in type 1 diabetes. General study points: Significant though moderate, a shortening of TCRB CDR3s appeared in all four CD4+ subsets of Type 1 diabetes patients.

The antigens for these receptors are not known. Every bit of the isolated RNA underwent reverse transcription, so sequencing read expressed TCRB transcripts. Libraries were prepared by immunoSEQ multiplex PCR; TCRdb keeps only in-frame clonotypes and omits some of them. The sample lists nearly 700,000 clones, roughly 12% seen once, with less than 0.025% in the top ten. Input material: naive CD4+ T cells from blood. The receptor source for this set is a man between 18 and 29 years old with type 1 diabetes.

This clone has a handful of counts. The chain is built from TRBV29-1 and TRBJ1-2; 9 bases match TRBD1. The CDR3 runs 13 residues. After removal of 6 bases from V and 0 bases from J, the junction contained 2 bases not matched to a gene. The germline gives CDR1 SQVTM, CDR2 ANQGSEA. The CDR3 region has the DNA TGCAGCGTACAGGGGGCCCCTAACTATGGCTACACCTTC. Translating gives CSVQGAPNYGYTF.

This clone was observed a few times. This same CDR3 is encoded by further DNA sequences in the sample. The chain carries TRBV6-5 and TRBJ2-7; 10 positions match TRBD1. This CDR3 comprises 14 residues. CDR1 is MNHEY, CDR2 SVGAGI, per germline. The J segment lost 2 bases and the V segment lost 2 bases, leaving 0 bases of the junction unmatched. CDR3 residues: CASSYGQGAYEQYF. The CDR3 region has the DNA TGTGCCAGCAGTTACGGACAGGGGGCCTACGAGCAGTACTTC.

This chain links TRBV27 with TRBJ1-6; D is uncertain. Germline CDR1 is MNHEY and CDR2 is SMNVEV (reference sequence). The CDR3 spans 14 residues. Trimming stripped 1 base from V and 8 bases from J, with 9 bases between. CDR3 sequence: CASSLYRADSPLHF. CDR3 in DNA: TGTGCCAGCAGTTTATACCGGGCTGATTCACCCCTCCACTTT.

This clone appeared a few times. J is TRBJ1-1 and V is TRBV18; D not certain. The V end was cut by 3 bases, the J end by 4 bases, with 15 bases between. Looked up from germline, CDR1 is KGHSH and CDR2 is LQKENI. This CDR3 is 15 amino acids long. CDR3 nucleotide sequence: TGTGCCAGCTCACCCTGGAGGGAAGGGAGCACTGAAGCTTTCTTT. It is translated as CASSPWREGSTEAFF.

This clone was seen more than once but under ten times. The rearrangement links TRBV30 to TRBJ2-5, with 9 positions matching TRBD1. CDR1 GTSNPN and CDR2 SVGIG come from the germline V gene (reference sequence). The CDR3 consists of 14 residues. The ends lost 3 bases at V and 3 bases at J; junction bases unmatched: 5. This CDR3 reads CAWSIGTGKETQYF. CDR3 in DNA: TGTGCCTGGAGCATCGGGACAGGGAAAGAGACCCAGTACTTC.

In this sample, this clone turned up a few times. The chain carries TRBV5-1 and TRBJ2-2; tentatively, D is TRBD1 (6 bases). Trimming removed 4 bases from V and 5 bases from J, with 12 bases in between. CDR3 length: 14 amino acids. Germline V lookup: CDR1 SGHRS, CDR2 YFSETQ. CDR3 sequence: CASSAGTQTGELFF. DNA for the CDR3: TGCGCCAGCAGCGCCGGGACACAGACCGGGGAGCTGTTTTTT.

The chain couples TRBV15 to TRBJ1-5; D uncertain. V was pared by 7 bases and J by 1 base, with 17 bases between. The germline CDR1 and CDR2 sequences are LNHNV and YYDKDF (reference sequence). This CDR3 spans 16 amino acids. CDR3 coding DNA: TGTGCCACCAACGACCCGGACGTTGGAAGCAATCAGCCCCAGCATTTT. This encodes CATNDPDVGSNQPQHF.

This rearrangement joins TRBV5-6 to TRBJ1-5; D unresolved. Trimming left V 0 bases short and J 0 bases short, with 1 base between. The CDR3 spans 13 residues. Looked up from germline, CDR1 is SGHDT and CDR2 is YYEEEE. This CDR3 reads CASSLVSNQPQHF. The CDR3 coding sequence is TGTGCCAGCAGCTTGGTTAGCAATCAGCCCCAGCATTTT.

V and J are TRBV15 and TRBJ2-7; D gene unclear. The germline gives CDR1 LNHNV, CDR2 YYDKDF (reference sequence). Between the trimmed V and J ends, which lost 0 bases and 4 bases, there was a span of 10 bases. This CDR3 has 14 residues. As DNA, the CDR3 is TGTGCCACCAGCAGAGATCCGGCTAGATACGAGCAGTACTTC. Amino acids: CATSRDPARYEQYF.

The chain couples TRBV4-2 to TRBJ2-2, with TRBD1 identical over 7 bases. The CDR3 contains 15 residues. The trim removed 3 bases at V and 2 bases at J, leaving 3 bases unmatched. Germline lookup yields CDR1 LGHNA and CDR2 YNFKEQ. CDR3: CASSQGQTNTGELFF. The CDR3 region has the DNA TGTGCCAGCAGCCAGGGACAGACAAACACCGGGGAGCTGTTTTTT.

The V and J genes are TRBV29-1 and TRBJ2-4; D is unresolved. The ends were cut back, 5 bases at V and 1 base at J, with 15 bases in the middle. CDR3 size: 15 residues. Germline values: CDR1 SQVTM, CDR2 ANQGSEA. The DNA of the CDR3 is TGCAGCGTTCCCCCTACGGTTGGGGCCAAAAACATTCAGTACTTC. The encoded protein is CSVPPTVGAKNIQYF.

The chain is built from TRBV28 and TRBJ2-2; maybe TRBD1 (5 bases). The V gene's germline CDR1 is MDHEN and CDR2 SYDVKM. CDR3 size: 12 residues. Trimming cost V 8 bases and J 1 base, with 5 bases left between them. DNA of the CDR3: TGTGCCAGCCAGGGGAACACCGGGGAGCTGTTTTTT. Its translation is CASQGNTGELFF. The entire variable domain, with the rest obtained from reference TRBV28 and TRBJ2-2, is as follows: DVKVTQSSRYLVKRTGEKVFLECVQDMDHENMFWYRQDPGLGLRLIYFSYDVKMKEKGDIPEGYSVSREKKERFSLILESASTNQTSMYLCASQGNTGELFFGEGSRLTVL.

The chain's CDR3 is CASSQAAGLAGGNEQFF. DNA of the CDR3: TGTGCCAGCAGTCAGGCCGCCGGACTAGCGGGGGGAAATGAGCAGTTCTTC. V gene TRBV27 combines with J gene TRBJ2-1; 14 nucleotides agree with TRBD2. Losses at the gene ends were 5 bases for V and 7 bases for J; bases not matched to a gene: 10. CDR1 and CDR2 from the germline V gene are MNHEY and SMNVEV (reference sequence). This CDR3 spans 17 amino acids.

The J gene is TRBJ1-6, the V gene TRBV9, with 7 bases fitting TRBD1. CDR3 length equals 15 residues. CDR1 and CDR2 from the germline V gene are SGDLS and YYNGEE. The V segment lost 0 bases and the J segment 7 bases; nucleotides outside the gene matches: 4. CDR3 sequence: CASSVVGGANSPLHF. CDR3 nucleotide sequence: TGTGCCAGCAGCGTAGTAGGGGGCGCGAATTCACCCCTCCACTTT. The full variable domain, rest sourced from reference TRBV9 and TRBJ1-6, is DSGVTQTPKHLITATGQRVTLRCSPRSGDLSVYWYQQSLDQGLQFLIQYYNGEERAKGNILERFSAQQFPDLHSELNLSSLELGDSALYFCASSVVGGANSPLHFGNGTRLTVT.

The chain links TRBV10-3 to TRBJ2-5, with D perhaps matching TRBD1 (6 bases). Germline loops: CDR1 ENHRY, CDR2 SYGVKD. V was cut by 0 bases and J by 1 base, with 15 bases left in between. The CDR3 is made up of 17 amino acids. The CDR3 DNA is TGTGCCATCAGTGAGTCGACCCCCAGGGGTTCCCAAGAGACCCAGTACTTC. It yields the protein CAISESTPRGSQETQYF.

The chain carries TRBV30 and TRBJ1-6; the match to TRBD1 covers 7 bases. Germline V gene lookup returns CDR1 GTSNPN and CDR2 SVGIG (reference sequence). The V segment lost 0 bases and the J segment 9 bases; nucleotides outside the gene matches: 5. The CDR3 contains 14 residues. The CDR3 DNA sequence: TGTGCCTGGAGTGTGGGGACAGAACGTTCACCCCTCCACTTT. This gives the protein CAWSVGTERSPLHF. The complete variable domain, with remaining parts taken from reference TRBV30 and TRBJ1-6, reads SQTIHQWPATLVQPVGSPLSLECTVEGTSNPNLYWYRQAAGRGLQLLFYSVGIGQISSEVPQNLSASRPQDRQFILSSKKLLLSDSGFYLCAWSVGTERSPLHFGNGTRLTVT.

This clone showed up just a few times. V and J are TRBV29-1 and TRBJ2-7, with TRBD2 identical over 12 bases. This CDR3 comprises 15 residues. Germline CDR1 and CDR2: SQVTM and ANQGSEA. The V and J ends lost 3 bases and 4 bases, in that order; junction bases with no gene match: 7. The CDR3 loop reads CSVDRTSGAIYEQYF. CDR3 in DNA: TGCAGCGTTGACCGGACTAGCGGGGCCATATACGAGCAGTACTTC.

This clone was detected only a few times. The CDR3 region is CAISESGLGAFF. The CDR3 nucleotides are TGTGCCATCAGTGAGTCGGGACTTGGAGCTTTCTTT. The chain employs TRBV10-3 and TRBJ1-1, with TRBD1 as a possible D gene (5 bases). Germline loops: CDR1 ENHRY, CDR2 SYGVKD. The CDR3 is 12 residues long. Between the trimmed V and J ends, which lost 0 bases and 10 bases, there was a span of 9 bases.

Only a few counts were recorded for this clone. The chain combines TRBV4-1 with TRBJ2-5; D is possibly TRBD1 (6 bases). CDR3 length: 16 residues. V was shortened by 4 bases and J by 5 bases, with 20 bases between the two germline ends. Germline V gene data show CDR1 as MGHRA and CDR2 as YSYEKL. The CDR3 nucleotides are TGCGCCAGCAGCCGGAATACAGGGCTTTCTAGCGAGACCCAGTACTTC. This gives the protein CASSRNTGLSSETQYF.

In its sample, this clone was seen a few times. The chain employs TRBV27 and TRBJ1-4; D uncertain. The V end was cut by 5 bases, the J end by 0 bases, with 13 bases between. Germline CDR1 MNHEY, CDR2 SMNVEV (reference sequence). CDR3 length: 16 amino acids. CDR3 residues: CASSHQSPATNEKLFF. CDR3 coding DNA: TGTGCCAGCAGTCACCAGTCACCAGCAACTAATGAAAAACTGTTTTTT.

This clone has more than one count but fewer than ten. V is TRBV7-9 and J is TRBJ2-3; no definite D call. This CDR3 is built from 14 residues. V was cut by 2 bases and J by 0 bases, with 6 bases left in between. The germline V gene encodes CDR1 SEHNR and CDR2 FQNEAQ (reference sequence). The CDR3 DNA follows: TGTGCCAGCAGCTTATCCCTTAGCACAGATACGCAGTATTTT. It is translated as CASSLSLSTDTQYF.